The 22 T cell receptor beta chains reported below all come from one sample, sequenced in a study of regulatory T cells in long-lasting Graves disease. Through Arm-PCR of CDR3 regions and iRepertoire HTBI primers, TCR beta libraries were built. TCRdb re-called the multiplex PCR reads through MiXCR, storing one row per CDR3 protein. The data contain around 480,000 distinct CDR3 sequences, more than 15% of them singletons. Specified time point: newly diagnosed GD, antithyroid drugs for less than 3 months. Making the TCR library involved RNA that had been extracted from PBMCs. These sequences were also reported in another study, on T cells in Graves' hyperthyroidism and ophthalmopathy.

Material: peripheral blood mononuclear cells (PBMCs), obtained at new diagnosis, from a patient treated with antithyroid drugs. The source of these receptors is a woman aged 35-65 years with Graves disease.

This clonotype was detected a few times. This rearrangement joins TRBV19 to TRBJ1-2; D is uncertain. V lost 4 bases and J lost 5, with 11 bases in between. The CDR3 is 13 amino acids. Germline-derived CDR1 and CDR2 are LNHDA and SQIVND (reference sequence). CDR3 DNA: TGTGCCAGTAGTAAAGGTTTCGAATATGGCTACACCTTC. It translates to CASSKGFEYGYTF.

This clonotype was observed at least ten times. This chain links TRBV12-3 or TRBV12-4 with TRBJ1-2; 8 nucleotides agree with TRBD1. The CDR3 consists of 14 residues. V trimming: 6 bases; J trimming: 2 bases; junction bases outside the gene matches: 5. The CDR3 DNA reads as TGTGCCAGCAGCGCGGGACAGGCGAACTATGGCTACACCTTC. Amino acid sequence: CASSAGQANYGYTF.

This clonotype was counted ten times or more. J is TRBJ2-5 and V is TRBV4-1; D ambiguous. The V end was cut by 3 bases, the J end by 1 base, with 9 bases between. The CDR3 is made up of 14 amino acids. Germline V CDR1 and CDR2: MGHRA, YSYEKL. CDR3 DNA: TGCGCCAGCAGCCACTATTTCTCCCAAGAGACCCAGTACTTC. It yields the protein CASSHYFSQETQYF.

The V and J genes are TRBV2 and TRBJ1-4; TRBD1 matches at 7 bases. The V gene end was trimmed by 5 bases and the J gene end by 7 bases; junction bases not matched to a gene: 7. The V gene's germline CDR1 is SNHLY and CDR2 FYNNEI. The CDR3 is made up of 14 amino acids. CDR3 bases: TGTGCCAGCAGTTCGACAGGGTTGTCTGAAAAACTGTTTTTT. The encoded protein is CASSSTGLSEKLFF.

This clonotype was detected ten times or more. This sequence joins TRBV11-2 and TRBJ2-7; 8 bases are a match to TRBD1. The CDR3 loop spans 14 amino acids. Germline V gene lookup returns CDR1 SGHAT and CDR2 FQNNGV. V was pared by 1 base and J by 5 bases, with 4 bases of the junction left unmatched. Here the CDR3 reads CASSLARTGHEQYF. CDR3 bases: TGTGCCAGCAGCTTAGCTCGGACAGGGCACGAGCAGTACTTC.

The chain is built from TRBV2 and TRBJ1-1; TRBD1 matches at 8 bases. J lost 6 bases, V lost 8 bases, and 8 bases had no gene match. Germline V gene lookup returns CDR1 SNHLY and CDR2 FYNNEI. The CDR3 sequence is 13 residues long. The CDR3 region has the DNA TGTGCCAGCGGGGTCCAGGGGGCGGCTGAAGCTTTCTTT. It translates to CASGVQGAAEAFF.

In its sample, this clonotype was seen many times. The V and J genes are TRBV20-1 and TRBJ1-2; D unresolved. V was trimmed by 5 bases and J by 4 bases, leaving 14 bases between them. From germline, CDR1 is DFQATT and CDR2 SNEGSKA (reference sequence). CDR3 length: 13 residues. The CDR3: CSAHSWGSYGYTF. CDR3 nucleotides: TGCAGTGCTCATAGTTGGGGAAGCTATGGCTACACCTTC.

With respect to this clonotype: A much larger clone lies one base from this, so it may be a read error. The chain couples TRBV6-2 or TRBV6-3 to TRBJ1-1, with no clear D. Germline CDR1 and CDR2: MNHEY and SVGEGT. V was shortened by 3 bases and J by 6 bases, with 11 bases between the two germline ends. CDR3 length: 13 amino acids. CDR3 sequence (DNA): TGTGCCAGCAGTTATTTATTGCGCGCTGAAGCTTTCTTT. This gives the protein CASSYLLRAEAFF.

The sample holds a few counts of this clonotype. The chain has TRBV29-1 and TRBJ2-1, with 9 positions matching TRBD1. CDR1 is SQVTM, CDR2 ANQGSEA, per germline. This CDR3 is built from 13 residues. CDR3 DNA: TGCAGTTCCGGACAGGGGAATATAAATGAGCAGTTCTTC. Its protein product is CSSGQGNINEQFF.

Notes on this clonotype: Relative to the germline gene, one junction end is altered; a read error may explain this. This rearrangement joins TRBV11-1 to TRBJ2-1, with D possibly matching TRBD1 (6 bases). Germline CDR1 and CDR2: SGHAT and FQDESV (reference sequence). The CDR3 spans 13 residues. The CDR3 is CASDTGHRDEQFF. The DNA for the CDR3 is TGCGCCAGCGATACAGGGCACCGGGATGAGCAGTTCTTC.

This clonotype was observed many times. The CDR3 DNA reads as TGTGCCAGCAGACTAGACAGGGGTAGTTCACCCCTCCACTTT. Its protein product is CASRLDRGSSPLHF. The rearrangement joins TRBV12-3 or TRBV12-4 to TRBJ1-6; TRBD1 matches at 8 bases. The CDR3 has 14 amino acids. Trimming took 6 bases from V and 9 from J; bases not matched to a gene: 7.

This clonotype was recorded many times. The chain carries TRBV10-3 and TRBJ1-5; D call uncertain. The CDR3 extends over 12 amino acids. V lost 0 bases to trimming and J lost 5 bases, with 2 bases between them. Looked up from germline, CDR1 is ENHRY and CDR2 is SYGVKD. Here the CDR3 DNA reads TGTGCCATCAGTGAGTCGCATCAGCCCCAGCATTTT. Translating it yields CAISESHQPQHF.

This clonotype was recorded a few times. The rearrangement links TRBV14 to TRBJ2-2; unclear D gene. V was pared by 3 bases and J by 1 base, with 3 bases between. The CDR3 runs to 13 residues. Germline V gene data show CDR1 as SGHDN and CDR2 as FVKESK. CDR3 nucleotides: TGTGCCAGCAGCCACGGGAACACCGGGGAGCTGTTTTTT. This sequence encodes CASSHGNTGELFF.

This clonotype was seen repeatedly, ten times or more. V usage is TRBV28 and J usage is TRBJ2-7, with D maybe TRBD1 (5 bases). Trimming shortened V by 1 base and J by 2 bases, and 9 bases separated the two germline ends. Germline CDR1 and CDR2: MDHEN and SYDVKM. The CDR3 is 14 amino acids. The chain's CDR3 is CASSLLQGTYEQYF. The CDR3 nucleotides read TGTGCCAGCAGTTTATTGCAGGGTACCTACGAGCAGTACTTC.

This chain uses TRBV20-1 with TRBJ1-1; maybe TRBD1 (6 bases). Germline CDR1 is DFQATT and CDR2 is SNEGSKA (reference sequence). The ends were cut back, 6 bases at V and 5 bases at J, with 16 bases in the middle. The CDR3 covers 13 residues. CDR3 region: CSAPLGGGTEAFF. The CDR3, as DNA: TGCAGTGCCCCCTTGGGAGGGGGAACTGAAGCTTTCTTT.

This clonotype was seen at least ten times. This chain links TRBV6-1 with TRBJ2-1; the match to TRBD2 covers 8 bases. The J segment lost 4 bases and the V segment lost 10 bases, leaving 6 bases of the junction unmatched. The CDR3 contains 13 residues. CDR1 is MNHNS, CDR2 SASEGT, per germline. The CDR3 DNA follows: TGTGCCACCGGACGGGGGGGATACAATGAGCAGTTCTTC. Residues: CATGRGGYNEQFF.

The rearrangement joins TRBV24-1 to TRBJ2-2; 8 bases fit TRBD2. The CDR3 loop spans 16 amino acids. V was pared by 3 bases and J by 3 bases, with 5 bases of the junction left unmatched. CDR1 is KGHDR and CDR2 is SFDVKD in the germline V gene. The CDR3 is CATSDLRGGDTGELFF. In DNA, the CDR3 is TGTGCCACCAGTGATCTTCGGGGGGGTGACACCGGGGAGCTGTTTTTT.

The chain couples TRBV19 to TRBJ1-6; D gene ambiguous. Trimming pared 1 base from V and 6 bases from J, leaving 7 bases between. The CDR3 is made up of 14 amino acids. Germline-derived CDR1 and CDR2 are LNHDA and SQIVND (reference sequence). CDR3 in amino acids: CASSIVRGNSPLHF. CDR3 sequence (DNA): TGTGCCAGTAGTATAGTACGAGGTAATTCACCCCTCCACTTT.

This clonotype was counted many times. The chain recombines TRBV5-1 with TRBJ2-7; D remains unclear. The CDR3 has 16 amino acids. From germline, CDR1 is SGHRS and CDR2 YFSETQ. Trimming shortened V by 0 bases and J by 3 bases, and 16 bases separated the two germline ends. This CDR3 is CASSLGHGQVYYEQYF. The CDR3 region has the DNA TGCGCCAGCAGCTTGGGACATGGGCAGGTATACTACGAGCAGTACTTC. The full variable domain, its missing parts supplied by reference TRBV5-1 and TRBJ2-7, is KAGVTQTPRYLIKTRGQQVTLSCSPISGHRSVSWYQQTPGQGLQFLFEYFSETQRNKGNFPGRFSGRQFSNSRSEMNVSTLELGDSALYLCASSLGHGQVYYEQYFGPGTRLTVT.

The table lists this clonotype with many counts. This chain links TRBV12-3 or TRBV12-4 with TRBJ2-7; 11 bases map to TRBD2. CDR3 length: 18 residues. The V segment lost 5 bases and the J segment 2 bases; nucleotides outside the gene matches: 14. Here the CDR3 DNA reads TGTGCCAGCAGTAGGGACAGGCTCCTAGCGGGGGGAACCTACGAGCAGTACTTC. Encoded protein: CASSRDRLLAGGTYEQYF.

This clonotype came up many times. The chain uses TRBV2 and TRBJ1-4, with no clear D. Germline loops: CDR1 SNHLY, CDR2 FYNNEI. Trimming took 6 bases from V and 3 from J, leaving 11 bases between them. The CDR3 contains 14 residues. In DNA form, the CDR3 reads TGTGCCAGCAGGGCGGGGAGGGCTAATGAAAAACTGTTTTTT. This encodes CASRAGRANEKLFF. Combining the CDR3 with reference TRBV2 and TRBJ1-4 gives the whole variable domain EPEVTQTPSHQVTQMGQEVILRCVPISNHLYFYWYRQILGQKVEFLVSFYNNEISEKSEIFDDQFSVERPDGSNFTLKIRSTKLEDSAMYFCASRAGRANEKLFFGSGTQLSVL.

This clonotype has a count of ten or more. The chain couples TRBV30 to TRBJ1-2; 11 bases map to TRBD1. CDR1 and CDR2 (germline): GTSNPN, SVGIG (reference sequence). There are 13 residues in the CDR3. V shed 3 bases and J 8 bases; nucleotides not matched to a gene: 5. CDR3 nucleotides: TGTGCCTGGAGCGGACAGGGGGCTTACGGCTACACCTTC. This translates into CAWSGQGAYGYTF.